Listed below are T cell receptor beta chains from one sample, sequenced in a study of tumor T cells in aggressive B-cell lymphoma. Sequencing was performed with immunoSEQ multiplex PCR; in TCRdb, only in-frame clones are kept and a portion is missing. This sample has thousands of clones; roughly 92% occur once, and the top ten carry approximately 7.4%. The specimen was tumor tissue. These receptors were taken from an adult with diffuse large B cell lymphoma. CDR3s include the opening cysteine and the closing phenylalanine or tryptophan. The D gene is left open where the match is weak. A row's size may be missing; if present it is once, few, many or a size class.

cdr3_aa | cdr3_nt | clone_size | j_call | d_call | v_call
CASSFGGYTRDSPLHF | TGTGCCAGCAGCTTCGGCGGCTATACCCGGGATTCACCCCTCCACTTT | . | TRBJ1-6 | . | TRBV7-2
CASSERGTETEAFF | TGTGCCAGCAGTGAAAGGGGGACGGAGACTGAAGCTTTCTTT | once | TRBJ1-1 | . | TRBV6-5
CASGLVKGAWETQYF | TGTGCTAGTGGTTTGGTGAAGGGGGCATGGGAGACCCAGTACTTC | . | TRBJ2-5 | TRBD1 | TRBV12-5
CASSGRALWNYGYTF | TGTGCCAGCAGTGGCAGGGCCCTGTGGAACTATGGCTACACCTTC | . | TRBJ1-2 | . | TRBV6-5
CASSPVLQTYEQYF | TGTGCCAGCTCACCGGTCCTTCAGACCTACGAGCAGTACTTC | . | TRBJ2-7 | . | TRBV18
CASSFRDRETGELFF | TGTGCCAGCAGTTTCCGGGACAGGGAAACCGGGGAGCTGTTTTTT | . | TRBJ2-2 | TRBD1 | TRBV28
CASSLWTADGYTF | TGTGCCAGCAGCTTATGGACAGCGGACGGCTACACCTTC | . | TRBJ1-2 | . | TRBV7-9
CASSQIQGADYTQYF | TGCGCCAGCAGCCAAATACAGGGGGCGGATTATACGCAGTATTTT | . | TRBJ2-3 | TRBD1 | TRBV4-3
CASSLGTLYGYTF | TGTGCCAGCAGCCTCGGGACACTCTATGGCTACACCTTC | . | TRBJ1-2 | . | TRBV14
CASSLEGLAGSTDTQYF | TGCGCCAGCAGCTTGGAGGGACTAGCGGGTAGCACAGATACGCAGTATTTT | . | TRBJ2-3 | TRBD2 | TRBV5-1
CASSFRLRSVNTEAFF | TGTGCCAGTAGTTTCCGACTACGGTCGGTGAACACTGAAGCTTTCTTT | . | TRBJ1-1 | . | TRBV19
CASSQVRGASQETQYF | TGTGCCAGCAGCCAAGTACGGGGAGCGTCCCAAGAGACCCAGTACTTC | . | TRBJ2-5 | . | TRBV4-2
CASRDRGLEAFF | TGTGCCAGCCGGGACAGGGGGCTTGAAGCTTTCTTT | . | TRBJ1-1 | TRBD1 | TRBV27
CASSPRGQGLYEQYF | TGTGCCAGTAGCCCTAGGGGACAGGGGTTATACGAGCAGTACTTC | . | TRBJ2-7 | TRBD1 | TRBV9
CASSVAGGAGFQYF | TGTGCCAGCTCCGTTGCGGGGGGGGCCGGTTTCCAGTACTTC | . | TRBJ2-5 | TRBD2 | TRBV6-5
CASSPDKNSNQPQHF | TGTGCCAGCAGTCCAGACAAAAATAGCAATCAGCCCCAGCATTTT | . | TRBJ1-5 | . | TRBV27
CASRLTGSANTEAFF | TGTGCCAGTAGACTGACAGGGTCCGCGAACACTGAAGCTTTCTTT | . | TRBJ1-1 | TRBD1 | TRBV19
CASSPSGSSGNTIYF | TGTGCCAGCTCACCATCAGGAAGCTCTGGAAACACCATATATTTT | . | TRBJ1-3 | . | TRBV18
CASSLLSGTYNEQFF | TGCGCCAGCAGCCTACTTAGCGGGACCTACAATGAGCAGTTCTTC | . | TRBJ2-1 | TRBD2 | TRBV4-3
CASSFLGTGYQETQYF | TGTGCCAGCAGTTTTTTAGGGACAGGGTATCAAGAGACCCAGTACTTC | . | TRBJ2-5 | TRBD1 | TRBV27
CSVGRNRVLQETQYF | TGCAGCGTTGGACGAAATCGGGTTTTACAAGAGACCCAGTACTTC | . | TRBJ2-5 | . | TRBV29-1
CATRQDSSNQPQHF | TGTGCCACGAGACAGGACAGTAGCAATCAGCCCCAGCATTTT | . | TRBJ1-5 | . | TRBV18
CASSSVVGGPRDTQYF | TGTGCCAGCAGCTCTGTAGTGGGAGGGCCCCGAGATACGCAGTATTTT | . | TRBJ2-3 | TRBD2 | TRBV7-2
CASSSGTSMAGYTF | TGTGCCAGCAGCTCCGGGACTTCGATGGCTGGCTACACCTTC | . | TRBJ1-2 | . | TRBV11-3
CASSVGQAYNEQFF | TGTGCCAGCAGCGTAGGACAGGCATACAATGAGCAGTTCTTC | . | TRBJ2-1 | . | TRBV9
CASSLSVGAETQYF | TGTGCCAGCAGCTTGAGTGTAGGAGCTGAGACCCAGTACTTC | . | TRBJ2-5 | . | TRBV5-4
CASSLWDSSYNEQFF | TGCGCCAGCAGCTTATGGGACAGCTCCTACAATGAGCAGTTCTTC | . | TRBJ2-1 | TRBD1 | TRBV5-1
CASSLGPIGDTQYF | TGCGCCAGCAGCTTGGGACCCATCGGGGATACGCAGTATTTT | few | TRBJ2-3 | . | TRBV5-1
CASSMLRSLNQPQHF | TGTGCCAGCAGCATGCTTAGATCCCTGAATCAGCCCCAGCATTTT | once | TRBJ1-5 | . | TRBV6-6
CASSYGGGGRGYTF | TGCGCCAGCAGCTATGGGGGCGGTGGAAGAGGCTACACCTTC | few | TRBJ1-2 | . | TRBV5-1
CASSADRVNTEAFF | TGTGCCAGTAGTGCGGACAGGGTGAACACTGAAGCTTTCTTT | . | TRBJ1-1 | TRBD1 | TRBV19
CASSLGASGGQETQYF | TGCGCCAGCAGCTTGGGAGCTAGCGGGGGTCAAGAGACCCAGTACTTC | . | TRBJ2-5 | TRBD2 | TRBV5-1
CASSSGTSGRSTGELFF | TGTGCCAGCAGCTCCGGGACTAGCGGGAGGAGCACCGGGGAGCTGTTTTTT | . | TRBJ2-2 | TRBD2 | TRBV7-3
CASSQTGTGGNEQFF | TGCGCCAGCAGCCAAACCGGGACAGGTGGCAATGAGCAGTTCTTC | few | TRBJ2-1 | TRBD1 | TRBV4-3
CASTPRDRGGEQYF | TGTGCCAGCACCCCCCGGGACAGGGGAGGCGAGCAGTACTTC | . | TRBJ2-7 | TRBD1 | TRBV11-1
CASSHTGGNQPQHF | TGCGCCAGCAGCCACACAGGGGGCAATCAGCCCCAGCATTTT | . | TRBJ1-5 | TRBD1 | TRBV4-1
CASSGTDRGVMETQYF | TGTGCCAGCAGTGGAACGGACAGGGGGGTTATGGAGACCCAGTACTTC | . | TRBJ2-5 | TRBD1 | TRBV28
CATSGRTGEVTPLHF | TGTGCCACCAGCGGAAGGACAGGGGAGGTTACACCCCTCCACTTT | . | TRBJ1-6 | TRBD1 | TRBV15
CASSNRDRDYEQYF | TGTGCCAGTAGCAACCGGGACAGGGACTACGAGCAGTACTTC | . | TRBJ2-7 | TRBD1 | TRBV19
CASSVDGGENTEAFF | TGTGCCAGCAGCGTAGATGGGGGGGAAAACACTGAAGCTTTCTTT | . | TRBJ1-1 | . | TRBV9
CASSPYEDYGYTF | TGTGCCAGTAGTCCCTATGAAGACTATGGCTACACCTTC | . | TRBJ1-2 | . | TRBV19
CASSISGLSYYEQYF | TGTGCCAGTAGTATTAGTGGACTAAGCTACTACGAGCAGTACTTC | . | TRBJ2-7 | . | TRBV19
CASGTDLSNQPQHF | TGTGCCAGCGGGACAGACCTTAGCAATCAGCCCCAGCATTTT | . | TRBJ1-5 | TRBD1 | TRBV6-6
CASSLGDWVAEAFF | TGCGCCAGCAGCTTGGGGGACTGGGTGGCTGAAGCTTTCTTT | . | TRBJ1-1 | . | TRBV5-1
CASSPGGVRGYTF | TGTGCCAGCAGCCCCGGGGGGGTCAGAGGCTACACCTTC | once | TRBJ1-2 | . | TRBV7-2
CVSSSGHIYGYTF | TGTGTCAGCAGTTCTGGACATATCTATGGCTACACCTTC | . | TRBJ1-2 | . | TRBV28
CASRWDNMNTEAFF | TGTGCCAGCAGGTGGGACAACATGAACACTGAAGCTTTCTTT | . | TRBJ1-1 | . | TRBV6-5
CASSPRGYSNEQFF | TGCGCCAGCAGCCCCAGAGGGTACTCCAATGAGCAGTTCTTC | . | TRBJ2-1 | . | TRBV4-1
CAIGTGAYEQYF | TGTGCCATCGGGACAGGGGCCTACGAGCAGTACTTC | . | TRBJ2-7 | TRBD1 | TRBV10-3
CASSPKTSGEQGEQYF | TGTGCCAGCAGCCCCAAGACTAGCGGGGAGCAGGGCGAGCAGTACTTC | once | TRBJ2-7 | TRBD2 | TRBV4-2
CASSPPQQPQHF | TGTGCCAGCAGCCCCCCCCAACAGCCCCAGCATTTT | . | TRBJ1-5 | . | TRBV7-2
CASSLSSYNEQFF | TGTGCCAGCAGCTTATCCAGCTACAATGAGCAGTTCTTC | . | TRBJ2-1 | . | TRBV11-3
CASTGGDNEQFF | TGTGCCAGCACCGGGGGGGACAATGAGCAGTTCTTC | . | TRBJ2-1 | TRBD2 | TRBV5-6
CASSLASTSGRAYNEQFF | TGTGCCAGCAGCTTGGCTTCGACTAGCGGGAGGGCCTACAATGAGCAGTTCTTC | once | TRBJ2-1 | TRBD2 | TRBV5-8
CASSTLQGFGETQYF | TGTGCCAGTAGTACACTACAGGGGTTTGGAGAGACCCAGTACTTC | . | TRBJ2-5 | TRBD1 | TRBV19